Reported below is one TCR beta chain. Its antigen is still unknown. This entry comes from a study of a mutant IDH1 vaccine in newly diagnosed glioma. Across the study: With temozolomide cycles, or 4-6 weeks after radiotherapy alone, vaccination was started. There were approximately 62% males and around 38% females among treated patients, whose mean age was about 38 years. Before enrollment, the patients had been treated with radiotherapy alone, temozolomide alone, or both together. Most of them had received both.

The study's findings and limits: In around 93% of patients, immune responses induced by the vaccine occurred.

V gave up 2 bases and J gave up 8 bases; unmatched junction bases: 15. The germline CDR1 and CDR2 sequences are WNHNN and SYGVQD (reference sequence). The CDR3 is made up of 18 amino acids. This table comes from immunoSEQ multiplex PCR, and its TCRdb copy is limited to in-frame clones, with some not included. The table records fewer than 85,000 clones, approximately 75% of them present only once. Described time point: week 47, end of study. Each vaccine dose was 300 ug of mutant IDH1 20-mer peptide, with topical imiquimod. This TCR derives from a man in his forties or fifties with glioma. The chain couples TRBV10-1 to TRBJ2-1, with 10 positions matching TRBD2. Material: PBMCs, obtained from a glioma patient whose treatment included an IDH1 peptide vaccine. CDR3 DNA: TGCGCCAGCAGTGAGGGGGGATGGAGCGGGAGGGCCTTACATGAGCAGTTCTTC. Its protein is CASSEGGWSGRALHEQFF.